This entry lists 8 T cell receptor beta chains sequenced from one sample in a study of identical twins. TCRdb reanalysed the 5' RACE reads using MiXCR and keeps one entry per CDR3 protein. The sample includes about 480,000 distinct CDR3 sequences, about 14% seen only once; the top ten take about 0.53%. These records were also assigned to another study, of yellow fever vaccine responses in identical twins.

The sample was CD4+ T cells sorted from blood. The source of these receptors is a woman in her late teens or twenties in good health.

This clonotype has only a few counts. The CDR3 nucleotides read TGTGCCAGCAGCCAAGAACCACTTTTTGCGGGTGAGCTAGCCAAAAACATTCAGTACTTC. Protein: CASSQEPLFAGELAKNIQYF. V usage is TRBV4-2 and J usage is TRBJ2-4, with a possible D match to TRBD2 (5 bases). V was cut by 0 bases and J by 0 bases, with 21 bases left in between. This CDR3 is 20 amino acids long. The V gene's germline CDR1 is LGHNA and CDR2 YNFKEQ.

The table lists this clonotype with a few counts. This sequence joins TRBV6-2 or TRBV6-3 and TRBJ2-7, with D maybe TRBD2 (6 bases). Germline loops: CDR1 MNHEY, CDR2 SVGEGT. V was pared by 5 bases and J by 9 bases, with 23 bases between. This CDR3 region has 15 residues. DNA of the CDR3: TGTGCCAGCAGTCCCAGCGGCCGGGGCCGGGAGTGGCAGTACTTC. This translates into CASSPSGRGREWQYF.

The chain combines TRBV6-5 with TRBJ2-1, with D perhaps given as TRBD1 or TRBD2 (5 bases each). Trimming removed 2 bases from V and 7 bases from J, with 18 bases in between. The CDR3 covers 16 residues. Germline V CDR1 and CDR2: MNHEY, SVGAGI. The CDR3 here is CASSYAWSVWGNEQFF. CDR3 sequence (DNA): TGTGCCAGCAGTTACGCCTGGTCGGTATGGGGGAATGAGCAGTTCTTC.

V is TRBV7-9 and J is TRBJ1-1, with 7 bases aligning to TRBD1. The CDR3 runs 16 residues. Germline CDR1 is SEHNR and CDR2 is FQNEAQ (reference sequence). V gave up 6 bases and J gave up 0 bases; unmatched junction bases: 10. CDR3 amino acids: CASRLQGRVVNTEAFF. CDR3 bases: TGTGCCAGCAGGTTACAGGGGAGGGTGGTGAACACTGAAGCTTTCTTT.

This clonotype was recorded a few times. The chain has TRBV28 and TRBJ2-7; weak D call: TRBD2 (7 bases). The germline V and J ends were trimmed by 10 bases and 8 bases, with 21 bases remaining between them. The CDR3 extends over 13 amino acids. Looked up from germline, CDR1 is MDHEN and CDR2 is SYDVKM. The CDR3 region has the DNA TGTGCCACCCAAGAGGGGGGGCCAACCAAGCAGTACTTC. Translation gives CATQEGGPTKQYF.

This clonotype was counted a few times. V is TRBV5-1 and J is TRBJ2-7; D is possibly TRBD2 (6 bases). Germline CDR1 is SGHRS and CDR2 is YFSETQ. The CDR3 is made up of 14 amino acids. V was cut by 8 bases and J by 0 bases, with 15 bases left in between. CDR3 sequence: CASSHSSASYEQYF. In DNA form, the CDR3 reads TGCGCCAGTTCTCACTCTAGCGCCTCCTACGAGCAGTACTTC. Full variable domain (remainder filled in from reference TRBV5-1 and TRBJ2-7): KAGVTQTPRYLIKTRGQQVTLSCSPISGHRSVSWYQQTPGQGLQFLFEYFSETQRNKGNFPGRFSGRQFSNSRSEMNVSTLELGDSALYLCASSHSSASYEQYFGPGTRLTVT.

This clonotype was observed a handful of times. The chain uses TRBV20-1 and TRBJ1-5; D uncertain. Looked up from germline, CDR1 is DFQATT and CDR2 is SNEGSKA (reference sequence). The V end lost 2 bases, the J end lost 3 bases, and 11 bases lay between the germline ends. This CDR3 is built from 14 residues. This CDR3 reads CSARSLGFNQPQHF. The DNA for the CDR3 is TGCAGTGCTAGATCGTTAGGGTTCAATCAGCCCCAGCATTTT.

This clonotype has just one count. The V call is TRBV6-1, the J call TRBJ2-1, with D unresolved. The length of the CDR3 is 17 residues. The V end lost 0 bases, the J end lost 4 bases, and 16 bases lay between the germline ends. CDR1 is MNHNS and CDR2 is SASEGT in the germline V gene. The CDR3 DNA reads as TGTGCCAGCAGTGAAGCGTCCGGCAGAGTGGGTTACAATGAGCAGTTCTTC. Its protein product is CASSEASGRVGYNEQFF.